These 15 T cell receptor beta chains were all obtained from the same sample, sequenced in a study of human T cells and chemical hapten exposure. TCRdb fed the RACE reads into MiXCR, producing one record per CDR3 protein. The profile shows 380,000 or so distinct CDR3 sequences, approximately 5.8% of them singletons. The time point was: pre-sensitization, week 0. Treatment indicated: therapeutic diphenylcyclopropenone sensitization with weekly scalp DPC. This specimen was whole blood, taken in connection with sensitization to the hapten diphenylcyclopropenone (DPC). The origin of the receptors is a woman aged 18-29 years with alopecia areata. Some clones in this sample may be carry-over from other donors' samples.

The CDR3 protein is CASLQGGYEQYF. CDR3 bases: TGTGCCAGCCTCCAGGGGGGGTACGAGCAGTACTTC. The genes are TRBV2 and TRBJ2-7, with D tentatively TRBD1 or TRBD2 (7 bases each). CDR1 is SNHLY, CDR2 FYNNEI, per germline. Between the trimmed V and J ends, which lost 8 bases and 4 bases, there was a span of 12 bases. The CDR3 length is 12 residues.

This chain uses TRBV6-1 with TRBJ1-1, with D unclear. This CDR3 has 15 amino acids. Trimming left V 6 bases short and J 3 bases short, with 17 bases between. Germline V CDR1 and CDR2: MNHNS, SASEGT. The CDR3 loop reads CASRFGESGHTEAFF. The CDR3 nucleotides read TGTGCCAGCAGGTTCGGAGAGAGCGGGCACACTGAAGCTTTCTTT.

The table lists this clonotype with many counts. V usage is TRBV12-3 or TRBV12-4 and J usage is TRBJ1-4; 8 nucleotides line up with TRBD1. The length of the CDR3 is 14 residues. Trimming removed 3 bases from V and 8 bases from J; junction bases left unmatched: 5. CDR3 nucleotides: TGTGCCAGCAGTTTTCGGACAGGGAGGGAAAAACTGTTTTTT. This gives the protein CASSFRTGREKLFF.

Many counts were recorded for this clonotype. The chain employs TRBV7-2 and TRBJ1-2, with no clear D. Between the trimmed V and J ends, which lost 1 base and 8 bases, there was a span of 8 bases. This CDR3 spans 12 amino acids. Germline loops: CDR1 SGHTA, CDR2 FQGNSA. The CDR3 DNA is TGTGCCAGCAGCTTAGAACAGCGGGGCTACACCTTC. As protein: CASSLEQRGYTF.

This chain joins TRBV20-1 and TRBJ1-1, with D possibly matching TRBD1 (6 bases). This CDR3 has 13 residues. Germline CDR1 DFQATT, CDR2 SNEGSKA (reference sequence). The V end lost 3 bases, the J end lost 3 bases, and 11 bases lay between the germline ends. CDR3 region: CSASGGRDTEAFF. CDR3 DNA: TGCAGTGCTAGTGGGGGGCGGGACACTGAAGCTTTCTTT.

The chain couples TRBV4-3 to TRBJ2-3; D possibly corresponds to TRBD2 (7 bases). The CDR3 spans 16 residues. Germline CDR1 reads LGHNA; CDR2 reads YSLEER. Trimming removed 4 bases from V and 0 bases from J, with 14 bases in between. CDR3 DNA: TGCGCCAGCAGCCGTAGGGGCGGGGGCAGCACAGATACGCAGTATTTT. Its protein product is CASSRRGGGSTDTQYF.

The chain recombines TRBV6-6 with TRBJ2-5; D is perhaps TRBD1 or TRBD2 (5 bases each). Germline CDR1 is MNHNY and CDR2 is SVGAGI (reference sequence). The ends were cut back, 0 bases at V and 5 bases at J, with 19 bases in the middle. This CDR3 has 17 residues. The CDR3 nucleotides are TGTGCCAGCAGTTACTCGGGATCTCAACGGGGCGGGGAGACCCAGTACTTC. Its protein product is CASSYSGSQRGGETQYF.

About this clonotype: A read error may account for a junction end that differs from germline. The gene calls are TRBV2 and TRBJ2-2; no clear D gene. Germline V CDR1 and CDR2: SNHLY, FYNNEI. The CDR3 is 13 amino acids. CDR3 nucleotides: TGTGGCAGCACTGGGGTGAATGTCGGGGAGCTGTTTTTT. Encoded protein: CGSTGVNVGELFF.

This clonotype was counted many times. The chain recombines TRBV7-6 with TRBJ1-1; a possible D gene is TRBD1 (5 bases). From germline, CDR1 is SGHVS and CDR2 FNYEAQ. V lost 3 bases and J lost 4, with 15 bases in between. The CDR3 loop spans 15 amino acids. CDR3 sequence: CASSLGPTLITEAFF. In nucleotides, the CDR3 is TGTGCCAGCAGCTTGGGACCAACCCTAATCACTGAAGCTTTCTTT.

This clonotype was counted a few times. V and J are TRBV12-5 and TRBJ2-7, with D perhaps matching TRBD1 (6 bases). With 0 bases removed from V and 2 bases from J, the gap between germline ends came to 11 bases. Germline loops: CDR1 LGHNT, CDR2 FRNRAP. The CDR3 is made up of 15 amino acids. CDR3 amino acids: CASGLVQGQTYEQYF. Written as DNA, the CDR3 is TGTGCTAGTGGTTTGGTACAAGGACAGACCTACGAGCAGTACTTC.

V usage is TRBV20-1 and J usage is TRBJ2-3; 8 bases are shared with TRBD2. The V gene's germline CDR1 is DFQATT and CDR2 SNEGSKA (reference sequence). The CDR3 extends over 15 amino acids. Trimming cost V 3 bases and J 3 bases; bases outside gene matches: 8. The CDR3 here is CSASGGALGTDTQYF. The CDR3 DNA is TGCAGTGCTAGCGGGGGGGCGCTGGGAACAGATACGCAGTATTTT.

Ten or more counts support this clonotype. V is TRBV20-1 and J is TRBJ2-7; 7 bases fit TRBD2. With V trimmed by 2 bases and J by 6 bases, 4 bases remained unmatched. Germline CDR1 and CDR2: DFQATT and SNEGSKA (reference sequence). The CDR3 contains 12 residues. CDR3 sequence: CSARSREVEQYF. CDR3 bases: TGCAGTGCTAGATCCCGGGAGGTCGAGCAGTACTTC.

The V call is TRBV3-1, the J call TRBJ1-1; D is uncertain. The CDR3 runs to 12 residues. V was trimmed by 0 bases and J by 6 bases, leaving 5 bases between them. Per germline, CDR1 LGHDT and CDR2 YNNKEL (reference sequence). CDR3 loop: CASSQDIAEAFF. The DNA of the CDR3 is TGTGCCAGCAGCCAAGATATCGCTGAAGCTTTCTTT.

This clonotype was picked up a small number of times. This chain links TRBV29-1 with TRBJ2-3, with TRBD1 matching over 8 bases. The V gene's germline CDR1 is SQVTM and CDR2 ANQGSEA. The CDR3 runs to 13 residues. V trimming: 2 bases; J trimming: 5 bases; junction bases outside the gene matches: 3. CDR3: CSVEQGTGDTQYF. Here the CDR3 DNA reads TGCAGCGTTGAACAGGGGACAGGAGATACGCAGTATTTT.

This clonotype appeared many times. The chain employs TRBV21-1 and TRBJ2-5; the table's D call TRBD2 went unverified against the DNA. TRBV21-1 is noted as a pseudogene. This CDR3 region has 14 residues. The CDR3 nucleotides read TGTGCCAGCAGCAGGGCAGGGACTGTGGAGACCCAGTACTTC. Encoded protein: CASSRAGTVETQYF.